This TCR beta chain was sequenced during a study of T cells in localized non-small cell lung cancer. TCRdb's copy holds only in-frame clones and misses some; the assay was immunoSEQ multiplex PCR. The table includes tens of thousands of clones, approximately 90% detected once. Germline assignment: CDR1 LNHDA and CDR2 SQIVND (reference sequence). This CDR3 is built from 12 residues. The V end lost 7 bases, the J end lost 6 bases, and 10 bases lay between the germline ends. The sample here was PBMCs, taken before any cancer treatment. The chain carries TRBV19 and TRBJ1-5; D is unresolved. The TCR was taken from a man aged 40 to 70 with stage II lung adenocarcinoma. The CDR3 loop reads CASTRTGQPQHF. Written as DNA, the CDR3 is TGTGCCAGTACTCGAACGGGTCAGCCCCAGCATTTT.